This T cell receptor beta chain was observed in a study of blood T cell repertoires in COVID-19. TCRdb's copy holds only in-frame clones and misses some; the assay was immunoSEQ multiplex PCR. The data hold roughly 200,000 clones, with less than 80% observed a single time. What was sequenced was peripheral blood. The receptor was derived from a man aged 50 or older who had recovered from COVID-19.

The CDR3 loop is CASSRRLAGGQSYEQYF. DNA of the CDR3: TGTGCCAGCAGCCGACGACTAGCGGGAGGCCAATCCTACGAGCAGTACTTC. J is TRBJ2-7 and V is TRBV5-6; 13 bases fit TRBD2. CDR1 and CDR2 from the germline V gene are SGHDT and YYEEEE. V gave up 4 bases and J gave up 1 base; unmatched junction bases: 8. The CDR3 runs to 17 residues.